The clone carrying this T cell receptor (beta chain) occurred once. This sample was included in a study of neoadjuvant anti-PD-1 for oral cavity cancer. The overall study: Around day 43, patients without progression received a fourth nivolumab dose before surgery.

These newly diagnosed stage II-IVA oral cavity squamous cell carcinoma patients had no prior systemic or radiation treatment. Patients had HPV-negative, locally advanced oral cavity squamous cell carcinoma. Germline assignment: CDR1 MGHRA and CDR2 YSYEKL. This CDR3 spans 14 amino acids. V lost 2 bases, J lost 6 bases, and 14 bases lay in between. Tumor libraries mostly used about 5.1 ug genomic DNA, two replicates each. Assay used: immunoSEQ multiplex PCR; TCRdb lists only in-frame clones, some missing. The repertoire holds approximately 12,000 clones, with around three fifths as singletons. The source material was tumor tissue, sampled before nivolumab (anti-PD-1) treatment. The chain is built from TRBV4-1 and TRBJ2-7; no clear D. This clonotype was sampled from a person aged 40-85 years with oral cavity squamous cell carcinoma. The donor label of this sample is uncertain. CDR3 in DNA: TGCGCCAGCAGCCAACCCGGACCGATTCGCGAGCAGTACTTC. This sequence encodes CASSQPGPIREQYF.